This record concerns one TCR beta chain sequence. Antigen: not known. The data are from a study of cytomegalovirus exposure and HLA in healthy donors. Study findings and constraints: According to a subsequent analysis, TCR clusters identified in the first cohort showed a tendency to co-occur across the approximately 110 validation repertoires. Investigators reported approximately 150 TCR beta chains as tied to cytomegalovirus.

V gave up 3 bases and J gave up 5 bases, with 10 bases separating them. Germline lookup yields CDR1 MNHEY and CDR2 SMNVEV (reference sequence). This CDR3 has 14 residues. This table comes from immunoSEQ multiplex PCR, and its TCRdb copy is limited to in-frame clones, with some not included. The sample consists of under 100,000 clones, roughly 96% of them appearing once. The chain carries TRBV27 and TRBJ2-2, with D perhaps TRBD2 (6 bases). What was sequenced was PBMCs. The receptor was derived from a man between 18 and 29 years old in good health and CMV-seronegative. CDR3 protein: CASSLGLITGELFF. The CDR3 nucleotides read TGTGCCAGCAGTTTGGGACTCATAACCGGGGAGCTGTTTTTT.